One sample yielded the 22 T cell receptor beta chains listed below, sequenced in a study of blood T cell repertoires in COVID-19. The table came from immunoSEQ multiplex PCR; TCRdb's copy has only in-frame clones and leaves some out. Of 170,000 or so clones in the sample, more than 75% are singletons; the top ten hold about 6.5%. The sequenced sample was PBMCs or T cells enriched from blood (not recorded which). These receptors all come from a woman aged 50 to 65 who had recovered from COVID-19.

The CDR3 region has the DNA TGTGCCAGTAGTACCGGGACAGGACCTTATAGCAATCAGCCCCAGCATTTT. Translating gives CASSTGTGPYSNQPQHF. This chain joins TRBV19 and TRBJ1-5, with 8 bases identical to TRBD1. The CDR3 spans 17 residues. V shed 4 bases and J 0 bases; nucleotides not matched to a gene: 8. Per germline, CDR1 LNHDA and CDR2 SQIVND (reference sequence).

The J gene is TRBJ2-1, the V gene TRBV5-1; 7 bases are a match to TRBD2. J gave up 4 bases and V 0 bases, and 7 bases lay outside the gene matches. Germline V CDR1 and CDR2: SGHRS, YFSETQ. The CDR3 spans 16 residues. The CDR3 DNA reads TGCGCCAGCAGCTTGGCTGGCGGGAGAGGGTACAATGAGCAGTTCTTC. As protein: CASSLAGGRGYNEQFF.

This clone was seen only once. The chain links TRBV18 to TRBJ2-1, with 11 bases matching TRBD2. Looked up from germline, CDR1 is KGHSH and CDR2 is LQKENI. The CDR3 has 16 amino acids. J lost 5 bases, V lost 8 bases, and 11 bases had no gene match. As DNA, the CDR3 is TGTGCCAGCGCGTATACACTAGCGGGAGCCAACAATGAGCAGTTCTTC. Residues: CASAYTLAGANNEQFF.

The chain carries TRBV3-1 (or the pseudogene TRBV3-2) and TRBJ2-3; 12 bases agree with TRBD2. V was pared by 0 bases and J by 4 bases, with 2 bases of the junction left unmatched. CDR1 and CDR2 from the germline V gene are LGHDT and YNNKEL (reference sequence). This CDR3 is 16 amino acids long. The CDR3 nucleotides are TGTGCCAGCAGCCAAGAGGCTAGCGGGAGGGCAGATACGCAGTATTTT. Protein: CASSQEASGRADTQYF.

CDR3 in amino acids: CASMSGYEQYF. The CDR3 coding sequence is TGTGCCAGCATGTCAGGCTACGAGCAGTACTTC. This chain connects TRBV2 to TRBJ2-7; no clear D gene. V lost 7 bases and J lost 3, with 7 bases in between. Germline V gene sequence: CDR1 SNHLY, CDR2 FYNNEI. There are 11 residues in the CDR3.

As DNA, the CDR3 is TGTGCCAGCTCACCTCCCACGGTCGAAAAACTGTTTTTT. Encoded protein: CASSPPTVEKLFF. The chain is built from TRBV18 and TRBJ1-4; no clear D gene. The CDR3 has 13 residues. Trimming stripped 3 bases from V and 8 bases from J, with 10 bases between. Looked up from germline, CDR1 is KGHSH and CDR2 is LQKENI.

The V call is TRBV7-9, the J call TRBJ1-3; TRBD1 matches 10 bases. The V gene end was trimmed by 3 bases and the J gene end by 4 bases; junction bases not matched to a gene: 12. The germline CDR1 and CDR2 sequences are SEHNR and FQNEAQ (reference sequence). This CDR3 has 18 residues. The CDR3 nucleotides read TGTGCCAGCAGCTTCCCGGGACAGGGGCCTCGGGGAGGAAACACCATATATTTT. This encodes CASSFPGQGPRGGNTIYF.

The V and J genes are TRBV18 and TRBJ1-5, with 7 nucleotides matching TRBD1. Germline V lookup: CDR1 KGHSH, CDR2 LQKENI. The length of the CDR3 is 16 residues. Trimming cost V 4 bases and J 3 bases; bases outside gene matches: 9. The CDR3 region has the DNA TGTGCCAGCTCACACGGGACAGTAGGGGACAATCAGCCCCAGCATTTT. It is translated as CASSHGTVGDNQPQHF.

The rearrangement links TRBV28 to TRBJ1-4; maybe TRBD1 (5 bases). Germline-derived CDR1 and CDR2 are MDHEN and SYDVKM. V lost 8 bases, J lost 0 bases, and 13 bases lay in between. The CDR3 is made up of 15 amino acids. CDR3 protein: CASRWGTTTNEKLFF. Written as DNA, the CDR3 is TGTGCCAGCCGTTGGGGGACTACAACTAATGAAAAACTGTTTTTT.

This clone has only a few counts. The CDR3 bases are TGTGCCAGCACAGACAGGAGGAAGTACTTC. This sequence encodes CASTDRRKYF. This chain connects TRBV2 to TRBJ2-5, with D perhaps matching TRBD1 (6 bases). The ends were cut back, 7 bases at V and 12 bases at J, with 12 bases in the middle. CDR3 length: 10 amino acids. Germline V gene data show CDR1 as SNHLY and CDR2 as FYNNEI.

The chain couples TRBV9 to TRBJ2-7, with 8 bases matching TRBD1. The V and J ends lost 4 bases and 4 bases, in that order; junction bases with no gene match: 4. CDR3 length: 13 amino acids. Germline V gives CDR1 SGDLS, CDR2 YYNGEE. CDR3 nucleotides: TGTGCCAGCAGCCCCCGGACAGGGTACGAGCAGTACTTC. Encoded protein: CASSPRTGYEQYF.

The chain recombines TRBV30 with TRBJ2-2; 10 bases map to TRBD1. Germline CDR1 is GTSNPN and CDR2 is SVGIG (reference sequence). This CDR3 has 17 residues. Unmatched junction bases numbered 7, after V lost 2 bases and J lost 1 base. CDR3 DNA sequence: TGTGCCTGGAGTCCACTACGGGACAGGGGGAACACCGGGGAGCTGTTTTTT. This encodes CAWSPLRDRGNTGELFF.

The chain uses TRBV9 and TRBJ2-3; D perhaps matches TRBD1 (6 bases). The V gene lost 4 bases and the J gene lost 2 bases, with 17 bases spanning the gap. This CDR3 has 16 amino acids. CDR1 SGDLS and CDR2 YYNGEE come from the germline V gene. In nucleotides, the CDR3 is TGTGCCAGCAGCCTCGACAGGCCCCCTGCCACAGATACGCAGTATTTT. Protein sequence: CASSLDRPPATDTQYF.

This clone appeared a single time. J is TRBJ2-7 and V is TRBV2, with D perhaps TRBD1 (5 bases). Germline CDR1 SNHLY, CDR2 FYNNEI. This CDR3 region has 14 residues. The V end was cut by 5 bases, the J end by 5 bases, with 16 bases between. CDR3 DNA sequence: TGTGCCAGCAGTTACAGGAAACTTAACGACGAGCAGTACTTC. It is translated as CASSYRKLNDEQYF.

The chain recombines TRBV6-6 with TRBJ1-3, with TRBD1 identical over 8 bases. Germline CDR1 reads MNHNY; CDR2 reads SVGAGI (reference sequence). The V gene end was trimmed by 5 bases and the J gene end by 4 bases; junction bases not matched to a gene: 10. There are 16 residues in the CDR3. The CDR3 is CASSPSRQGLGNTIYF. As DNA, the CDR3 is TGTGCCAGCAGTCCGAGCCGACAGGGGTTGGGAAACACCATATATTTT.

The chain carries TRBV2 and TRBJ2-1, with D unclear. CDR1 and CDR2 from the germline V gene are SNHLY and FYNNEI. Trimming left V 0 bases short and J 8 bases short, with 14 bases between. The CDR3 spans 15 residues. The CDR3 loop reads CASSEAGPTPHEQFF. The CDR3 DNA reads as TGTGCCAGCAGTGAAGCGGGCCCGACCCCCCATGAGCAGTTCTTC.

This clone appeared a few times. V and J are TRBV29-1 and TRBJ1-3, with no clear D. V lost 4 bases, J lost 0 bases, and 13 bases lay in between. The germline CDR1 and CDR2 sequences are SQVTM and ANQGSEA. This CDR3 is built from 15 residues. This chain's CDR3 is CSVAPGPSSGNTIYF. The CDR3 region has the DNA TGCAGCGTTGCACCAGGTCCAAGCTCTGGAAACACCATATATTTT.

This chain connects TRBV27 to TRBJ1-2, with D maybe TRBD1 (6 bases). The germline V and J ends were trimmed by 4 bases and 4 bases, with 16 bases remaining between them. In germline, CDR1 is MNHEY, CDR2 SMNVEV (reference sequence). This CDR3 has 15 amino acids. The CDR3 DNA reads TGTGCCAGCAGTTCCCTCGGGGGGCAATCCTATGGCTACACCTTC. Translation: CASSSLGGQSYGYTF.

The V call is TRBV7-9, the J call TRBJ1-3; 8 bases line up with TRBD1. The CDR3 runs to 17 residues. Trimming removed 0 bases from V and 0 bases from J; junction bases left unmatched: 4. Germline V lookup: CDR1 SEHNR, CDR2 FQNEAQ (reference sequence). This CDR3 is CASSLARTGGSGNTIYF. The CDR3, as DNA: TGTGCCAGCAGCTTAGCGAGAACAGGGGGCTCTGGAAACACCATATATTTT.

The V and J genes are TRBV28 and TRBJ2-7, with TRBD2 matching over 13 bases. CDR1 and CDR2 from the germline V gene are MDHEN and SYDVKM. This CDR3 contains 14 residues. The J segment lost 9 bases and the V segment lost 8 bases, leaving 10 bases of the junction unmatched. The CDR3, as DNA: TGTGCCAGCCTCGAAGGGACTAGCGGGATGAGGCAGTACTTC. Residues: CASLEGTSGMRQYF.

V and J are TRBV6-5 and TRBJ2-1, with 11 nucleotides matching TRBD2. The CDR3 is made up of 14 amino acids. V was pared by 7 bases and J by 8 bases, with 7 bases of the junction left unmatched. The germline CDR1 and CDR2 sequences are MNHEY and SVGAGI. This CDR3 is CASNVAGGFHEQFF. The CDR3 bases are TGTGCCAGCAACGTAGCGGGAGGGTTCCATGAGCAGTTCTTC.

The CDR3 coding sequence is TGTGCCAGCACCCGGGATGAAAAACTGTTTTTT. Amino acid sequence: CASTRDEKLFF. V and J are TRBV7-9 and TRBJ1-4; D call uncertain. This CDR3 is built from 11 residues. V shed 7 bases and J shed 6 bases, with 6 bases lying between them. Germline V gives CDR1 SEHNR, CDR2 FQNEAQ (reference sequence).